The clone carrying this T cell receptor (beta chain) has just a few counts. Its antigen is unknown. These data originate in a study of T cells in Graves' hyperthyroidism and ophthalmopathy. Study information: Once the initial diagnosis was made, peripheral blood was obtained before any treatment.

Notes on the study in general: Researchers found most expanded thyroid clonotypes above 0.001 in blood as well.

Regions amplified from RNA transcripts were the TCR beta CDR3 regions. A first-round RT-PCR of the TCR CDR3 used the HTBI primer set. TCRdb processed the multiplex PCR reads anew with MiXCR; each CDR3 protein has one entry. The sample has a few hundred thousand distinct CDR3 sequences, more than 15% seen once. Per the germline V gene, CDR1 is DFQATT and CDR2 is SNEGSKA (reference sequence). The CDR3 covers 11 residues. V lost 0 bases, J lost 7 bases, and 6 bases lay in between. The rearrangement joins TRBV20-1 to TRBJ1-2; D unclear. The receptor's source is a woman aged 18-29 years with Graves' hyperthyroidism that later progressed to Graves' ophthalmopathy. The specimen was blood. This CDR3 is CSARDSGGYTF. The CDR3 DNA sequence: TGCAGTGCTAGAGATTCCGGTGGCTACACCTTC.